A selection of T cell receptor beta chains follows, all from one sample in a study of OX40 agonist ivuxolimab in advanced cancers. This table comes from immunoSEQ multiplex PCR, and its TCRdb copy is limited to in-frame clones, with some not included. The sample has 2,500 to 3,500 clones; 72% are singletons. Sequencing used CD4+ or CD8+ T cells sorted from blood, obtained in a trial of the OX40 agonist ivuxolimab. These TCRs come from an adult with an advanced solid tumor such as melanoma, head and neck, liver or kidney cancer. Each CDR3 is given with its conserved first and last residue. The order of the fields is D gene, clone size, J gene, V gene, CDR3 DNA, CDR3 protein. The D gene is left open where the match is weak. Clone size, where shown, is once, few, many, or a class for clones that have expanded.

d_gene: TRBD1; abundance: .; j_gene: TRBJ1-6; v_gene: TRBV4-1; CDR3nt: TGCGCCAGCAGCCAATTCTCGACAGGGGGCCCCGGGGCTAATTCACCCCTCCACTTT; CDR3aa: CASSQFSTGGPGANSPLHF
d_gene: .; abundance: few; j_gene: TRBJ1-5; v_gene: TRBV6-1; CDR3nt: TGTGCCAGCAGTGAAGCGTTTAGGGGTATTAGCAATCAGCCCCAGCATTTT; CDR3aa: CASSEAFRGISNQPQHF
d_gene: .; abundance: .; j_gene: TRBJ1-5; v_gene: TRBV10-1; CDR3nt: TGCGCCAGCAGTGAGGCAGTGGGCAATCAGCCCCAGCATTTT; CDR3aa: CASSEAVGNQPQHF
d_gene: TRBD1; abundance: .; j_gene: TRBJ1-1; v_gene: TRBV27; CDR3nt: TGTGCCAGCGCTCCGGGACAGGGGGCTGGTGCTTTCTTT; CDR3aa: CASAPGQGAGAFF
d_gene: .; abundance: .; j_gene: TRBJ1-1; v_gene: TRBV28; CDR3nt: TGTGCCAGCAGTCCTTCGCGTGTGAGGCTAGCTTTCTTT; CDR3aa: CASSPSRVRLAFF
d_gene: .; abundance: .; j_gene: TRBJ2-2; v_gene: TRBV7-3; CDR3nt: TGTGCCAGCAGTACCTACGGCACCGGGGAGCTGTTTTTT; CDR3aa: CASSTYGTGELFF
d_gene: .; abundance: .; j_gene: TRBJ1-5; v_gene: TRBV5-5; CDR3nt: TGTGCCAGCAGCTCGACGGTCGGGGGGAATCAGCCCCAGCATTTT; CDR3aa: CASSSTVGGNQPQHF
d_gene: .; abundance: .; j_gene: TRBJ1-1; v_gene: TRBV28; CDR3nt: TGTGCCAGCAGTTTGGACGCTTGGGAAGCTTTCTTT; CDR3aa: CASSLDAWEAFF
d_gene: .; abundance: .; j_gene: TRBJ2-1; v_gene: TRBV19; CDR3nt: TGTGCCAGTAGTATATTTGGCAATGAGCAGTTCTTC; CDR3aa: CASSIFGNEQFF
d_gene: .; abundance: .; j_gene: TRBJ1-2; v_gene: TRBV6-6; CDR3nt: TGTGCCAGCAGTTACTCGAGGGGAGTGGGATATGGCTACACCTTC; CDR3aa: CASSYSRGVGYGYTF
d_gene: TRBD2; abundance: few; j_gene: TRBJ2-1; v_gene: TRBV10-3; CDR3nt: TGTGCCATCAGTGAGTCTGGCGGGGGGGCCTACAATGAGCAGTTCTTC; CDR3aa: CAISESGGGAYNEQFF
d_gene: TRBD2; abundance: medium-sized; j_gene: TRBJ2-3; v_gene: TRBV6-4; CDR3nt: TGTGCCAGCAGTGACTCTAGCGGGGGCACAGATACGCAGTATTTT; CDR3aa: CASSDSSGGTDTQYF
d_gene: .; abundance: .; j_gene: TRBJ2-2; v_gene: TRBV19; CDR3nt: TGTGCCAGTAGAAACGACAGGGAGGGGAACACCGGGGAGCTGTTTTTT; CDR3aa: CASRNDREGNTGELFF
d_gene: TRBD2; abundance: .; j_gene: TRBJ2-7; v_gene: TRBV4-1; CDR3nt: TGCGCCAGCAGTCGCGCGACTAGCGGGGCCTACGAGCAGTACTTC; CDR3aa: CASSRATSGAYEQYF
d_gene: .; abundance: once; j_gene: TRBJ2-7; v_gene: TRBV29-1; CDR3nt: TGCAGCGTTGAAGTAAACGACTACGAGCAGTACTTC; CDR3aa: CSVEVNDYEQYF
d_gene: .; abundance: .; j_gene: TRBJ1-3; v_gene: TRBV4-1; CDR3nt: TGCGCCAGCAGCCAAGTCGGGAGAATGGCTGGTGGAAACACCATATATTTT; CDR3aa: CASSQVGRMAGGNTIYF
d_gene: .; abundance: .; j_gene: TRBJ2-7; v_gene: TRBV29-1; CDR3nt: TGCAGCGCTTCGGGACGCAGGAACGAATATACCTACGAGCAGTACTTC; CDR3aa: CSASGRRNEYTYEQYF
d_gene: .; abundance: .; j_gene: TRBJ2-2; v_gene: TRBV6-6; CDR3nt: TGTGCCAGCAGCCCGGGACACATTATCGGGGAGCTGTTTTTT; CDR3aa: CASSPGHIIGELFF
d_gene: TRBD1; abundance: .; j_gene: TRBJ1-4; v_gene: TRBV6-6; CDR3nt: TGTGCCAGCAGTCACCGACAGGGAAGTAATGAAAAACTGTTTTTT; CDR3aa: CASSHRQGSNEKLFF
d_gene: TRBD2; abundance: once; j_gene: TRBJ2-1; v_gene: TRBV9; CDR3nt: TGTGCCAGCAGCGTAGAGGGTAGCGGGGGCTCGCGATACAATGAGCAGTTCTTC; CDR3aa: CASSVEGSGGSRYNEQFF
d_gene: .; abundance: .; j_gene: TRBJ2-7; v_gene: TRBV30; CDR3nt: TGTGCCTGGAGCCCCGACAGCTACGAGCAGTACTTC; CDR3aa: CAWSPDSYEQYF
d_gene: .; abundance: .; j_gene: TRBJ2-7; v_gene: TRBV29-1; CDR3nt: TGCAGCGTTGAAGGAGTCGGCGAGCAGTACTTC; CDR3aa: CSVEGVGEQYF
d_gene: .; abundance: .; j_gene: TRBJ1-4; v_gene: TRBV7-3; CDR3nt: TGTGCCAGCAGCCCGTCCGGGCTCGGGGCTGAAAAACTGTTTTTT; CDR3aa: CASSPSGLGAEKLFF
d_gene: .; abundance: .; j_gene: TRBJ2-3; v_gene: TRBV27; CDR3nt: TGTGCCAGCAGGGCACAAACAGGGTTCGCAGATACGCAGTATTTT; CDR3aa: CASRAQTGFADTQYF
d_gene: TRBD2; abundance: .; j_gene: TRBJ2-5; v_gene: TRBV4-3; CDR3nt: TGCGCCAGCAGCCAAGAGCGGGGGGGCCAAGAGACCCAGTACTTC; CDR3aa: CASSQERGGQETQYF
d_gene: TRBD1; abundance: .; j_gene: TRBJ1-1; v_gene: TRBV27; CDR3nt: TGTGCCGCCTGGGGCGCTCAGGGGGAAACTGAAGCTTTCTTT; CDR3aa: CAAWGAQGETEAFF
d_gene: TRBD2; abundance: .; j_gene: TRBJ2-7; v_gene: TRBV29-1; CDR3nt: TGCAGCGTTGAAGGGGCCGGGACTAGCGGGGACTACGAGCAGTACTTC; CDR3aa: CSVEGAGTSGDYEQYF
d_gene: .; abundance: .; j_gene: TRBJ2-7; v_gene: TRBV27; CDR3nt: TGTGCCAGCAGAGGGGGTGGCGAGCAGTACTTC; CDR3aa: CASRGGGEQYF
d_gene: .; abundance: .; j_gene: TRBJ2-3; v_gene: TRBV27; CDR3nt: TGTGCCAGCAGTTTATTTGGGGTTACAGATACGCAGTATTTT; CDR3aa: CASSLFGVTDTQYF
d_gene: .; abundance: once; j_gene: TRBJ1-3; v_gene: TRBV9; CDR3nt: TGTGCCAGCAGTTTTACCCGGGCCGGAAACACCATATATTTT; CDR3aa: CASSFTRAGNTIYF
d_gene: TRBD1; abundance: medium-sized; j_gene: TRBJ2-7; v_gene: TRBV6-5; CDR3nt: TGTGCCAGCAGTGCCTCGACAGGGTTCTACGAGCAGTACTTC; CDR3aa: CASSASTGFYEQYF
d_gene: .; abundance: .; j_gene: TRBJ1-5; v_gene: TRBV6-1; CDR3nt: TGTGCCAGCAGCGACAATCAGCCCCAGCATTTT; CDR3aa: CASSDNQPQHF
d_gene: .; abundance: .; j_gene: TRBJ2-3; v_gene: TRBV9; CDR3nt: TGTGCCAGCAGCGTATGGGGTGAGGGCACAGATACGCAGTATTTT; CDR3aa: CASSVWGEGTDTQYF
d_gene: .; abundance: once; j_gene: TRBJ2-7; v_gene: TRBV10-3; CDR3nt: TGTGCCATCAGTGAGTCTCATGGCCTCTCCTACGAGCAGTACTTC; CDR3aa: CAISESHGLSYEQYF
d_gene: .; abundance: .; j_gene: TRBJ2-7; v_gene: TRBV6-5; CDR3nt: TGTGCCAGCAGGCGGAGCTCCTACGAGCAGTACTTC; CDR3aa: CASRRSSYEQYF
d_gene: .; abundance: .; j_gene: TRBJ2-7; v_gene: TRBV5-6; CDR3nt: TGTGCCAGCAGCCCTAGGGCGAGGGCCTCCTACGAGCAGTACTTC; CDR3aa: CASSPRARASYEQYF
d_gene: .; abundance: .; j_gene: TRBJ1-2; v_gene: TRBV27; CDR3nt: TGTGCCAGCCGACCCGGGCAGGACTATGGCTACACCTTC; CDR3aa: CASRPGQDYGYTF
d_gene: .; abundance: .; j_gene: TRBJ2-4; v_gene: TRBV9; CDR3nt: TGTGCCAGCAGCGTTAGTAGCCGGACGAACGCTCAGTACTTC; CDR3aa: CASSVSSRTNAQYF
d_gene: .; abundance: .; j_gene: TRBJ2-2; v_gene: TRBV27; CDR3nt: TGTGCCAGCCAAAAAACAGGGGGGGGCACCGGGGAGCTGTTTTTT; CDR3aa: CASQKTGGGTGELFF
d_gene: TRBD2; abundance: .; j_gene: TRBJ2-3; v_gene: TRBV6-1; CDR3nt: TGTGCCAGCAGTGAACTAGCGGGGGGGCCAGATACGCAGTATTTT; CDR3aa: CASSELAGGPDTQYF
d_gene: .; abundance: .; j_gene: TRBJ2-7; v_gene: TRBV27; CDR3nt: TGTGCCAGCAGTTTATCGCTCAGTTCTTACGAGCAGTACTTC; CDR3aa: CASSLSLSSYEQYF
d_gene: .; abundance: .; j_gene: TRBJ2-7; v_gene: TRBV4-1; CDR3nt: TGCGCCAGCAGCCAATTGTTCACGCCGGACTACGAGCAGTACTTC; CDR3aa: CASSQLFTPDYEQYF
d_gene: TRBD1; abundance: .; j_gene: TRBJ2-1; v_gene: TRBV6-4; CDR3nt: TGTGCCAGCAGTGACGGGACAGGGGGCAATGAGCAGTTCTTC; CDR3aa: CASSDGTGGNEQFF
d_gene: .; abundance: .; j_gene: TRBJ1-5; v_gene: TRBV7-3; CDR3nt: TGTGCCAGCAGCTTAGACGGAAATCAGCCCCAGCATTTT; CDR3aa: CASSLDGNQPQHF
d_gene: TRBD1; abundance: .; j_gene: TRBJ2-2; v_gene: TRBV10-3; CDR3nt: TGTGCCATCAGGACCCCAGGACAGGGGGAGGACACCGGGGAGCTGTTTTTT; CDR3aa: CAIRTPGQGEDTGELFF
d_gene: TRBD1; abundance: .; j_gene: TRBJ1-2; v_gene: TRBV15; CDR3nt: TGTGCCACTAGTTTCGCCGGGACAGGGGGCGCCTTCGGCTATGGCTACACCTTC; CDR3aa: CATSFAGTGGAFGYGYTF
d_gene: .; abundance: .; j_gene: TRBJ1-3; v_gene: TRBV6-6; CDR3nt: TGTGCCAGCACCCCCAACTCTGGAAACACCATATATTTT; CDR3aa: CASTPNSGNTIYF
d_gene: TRBD2; abundance: .; j_gene: TRBJ2-1; v_gene: TRBV5-4; CDR3nt: TGTGCCAGCAGCATGAGCGGGACCTGGGATGAGCAGTTCTTC; CDR3aa: CASSMSGTWDEQFF
d_gene: TRBD2; abundance: few; j_gene: TRBJ2-2; v_gene: TRBV6-1; CDR3nt: TGTGCCAGCAGTGAACTAGCGGGGGGGCCCGGGGAGCTGTTTTTT; CDR3aa: CASSELAGGPGELFF
d_gene: .; abundance: .; j_gene: TRBJ2-3; v_gene: TRBV4-1; CDR3nt: TGCGCCAGCAGCCAAGGGCGCACAGATACGCAGTATTTT; CDR3aa: CASSQGRTDTQYF
d_gene: .; abundance: .; j_gene: TRBJ1-2; v_gene: TRBV11-2; CDR3nt: TGTGCCAGCAGCATCACAGGGTCAGGTGGCTATGGCTACACCTTC; CDR3aa: CASSITGSGGYGYTF
d_gene: .; abundance: .; j_gene: TRBJ1-4; v_gene: TRBV25-1; CDR3nt: TGTGCCAGCAGTGTAGCGGGGATGGACGAAAAACTGTTTTTT; CDR3aa: CASSVAGMDEKLFF
d_gene: TRBD1; abundance: once; j_gene: TRBJ2-5; v_gene: TRBV29-1; CDR3nt: TGCAGCGTTGAAGTCGGACAGGCCGACGGAACCCAGTACTTC; CDR3aa: CSVEVGQADGTQYF